These T cell receptor beta chains were read from a single sample in a study of T cell repertoires in cytomegalovirus infection. TCRdb re-called the reads with MiXCR, one entry per CDR3 protein. The sample lists 290,000 or so distinct CDR3 sequences; about a tenth were seen once. Material for sequencing was PBMCs. All receptors come from a human donor in good health (CMV status not recorded). Some clones in this sample may be carry-over from other donors' samples. Each CDR3 is given with its conserved first and last residue. D genes are given only for firm matches. The listing skips clone size in some rows; elsewhere it reads once, few, many or a size class.

J gene,D gene,V gene,clone size,CDR3 protein,CDR3 DNA
TRBJ2-2,NA,TRBV28,few,CASSPPDSRNTGELFF,TGTGCCAGCAGTCCCCCCGACAGCCGAAACACCGGGGAGCTGTTTTTT
TRBJ2-6,TRBD1,TRBV7-9,many,CASSLSTGYPSGANVLTF,TGTGCCAGCAGCTTGTCGACAGGGTACCCCTCTGGGGCCAACGTCCTGACTTTC
TRBJ2-3,TRBD1,TRBV20-1,NA,CSATDRAKADTQYF,TGCAGTGCTACCGACAGGGCAAAAGCGGATACGCAGTATTTT
TRBJ2-7,NA,TRBV2,NA,CASRGGVSKYEQYF,TGTGCCAGCCGAGGAGGGGTCTCTAAATACGAGCAGTACTTC
TRBJ2-1,NA,TRBV7-2,many,CASSLAGRDLNEQFF,TGTGCCAGCAGCTTAGCTGGCAGGGATCTCAATGAGCAGTTCTTC
TRBJ1-3,NA,TRBV7-2,many,CASSASGAAGNTIYF,TGTGCCAGCAGCGCGTCGGGGGCCGCAGGAAACACCATATATTTT
TRBJ1-1,NA,TRBV27,few,CASSLSRGREAFF,TGTGCCAGCAGTTTATCACGGGGGCGTGAAGCTTTCTTT
TRBJ2-3,NA,TRBV5-5,many,CASSLGPRAHTDTQYF,TGTGCCAGCAGCTTGGGGCCTCGGGCTCACACAGATACGCAGTATTTT
TRBJ2-7,TRBD1,TRBV5-1,many,CASTWTGSTYEQYF,TGCGCCAGCACCTGGACAGGGTCAACCTACGAGCAGTACTTC
TRBJ1-2,NA,TRBV20-1,once,CSAPGPTGMLNYGYTF,TGCAGTGCTCCGGGCCCCACAGGGATGCTCAACTATGGCTACACCTTC
TRBJ2-1,NA,TRBV10-3,few,CAIRGWRDEQFF,TGTGCCATCAGAGGGTGGCGGGATGAGCAGTTCTTC
TRBJ2-1,TRBD2,TRBV6-6,few,CASSQGSGRLAEQFF,TGTGCCAGCAGCCAGGGTTCTGGGAGACTAGCGGAGCAGTTCTTC
TRBJ1-5,TRBD1,TRBV20-1,NA,CSASGTGTYQPQHF,TGCAGTGCTTCCGGGACAGGGACTTACCAGCCCCAGCATTTT
TRBJ2-1,NA,TRBV7-9,few,CASSYRDSNEQFF,TGTGCCAGCAGCTACCGGGATAGCAATGAGCAGTTCTTC
TRBJ1-1,NA,TRBV6-1,many,CASNPVGSEAFF,TGTGCCAGCAACCCCGTAGGGAGTGAAGCTTTCTTT
TRBJ2-5,TRBD2,TRBV20-1,many,CSADRLAGSETQYF,TGCAGTGCGGACCGACTAGCGGGTTCAGAGACCCAGTACTTC
TRBJ2-1,NA,TRBV6-2/TRBV6-3,NA,CASSYLAGSGNEQFF,TGTGCCAGCAGTTACCTCGCGGGCTCTGGCAATGAGCAGTTCTTC
TRBJ2-1,NA,TRBV5-8,few,CASSFGQSSSYNEQFF,TGTGCCAGCAGCTTTGGGCAGTCGAGCTCCTACAATGAGCAGTTCTTC
TRBJ2-2,NA,TRBV6-6,few,CASSPEGAATGELFF,TGTGCCAGCAGTCCCGAAGGGGCGGCCACCGGGGAGCTGTTTTTT
TRBJ2-5,NA,TRBV5-4,NA,CASSSAFEAETQYF,TGTGCCAGCAGCTCCGCCTTTGAGGCGGAGACCCAGTACTTC
TRBJ2-2,TRBD1,TRBV6-5,few,CASSNGLMTGNSGELFF,TGTGCCAGCAGTAACGGACTCATGACAGGGAACAGCGGGGAGCTGTTTTTT
TRBJ2-7,TRBD1,TRBV5-1,few,CASSGQGGYEQYF,TGCGCCAGCAGTGGACAGGGCGGCTACGAGCAGTACTTC
TRBJ1-5,TRBD1,TRBV27,many,CASLGPDRDQPQHF,TGTGCCAGCCTTGGGCCCGACAGGGATCAGCCCCAGCATTTT
TRBJ2-1,NA,TRBV6-6,NA,CASSYPGHSRGNEQFF,TGTGCCAGCAGTTACCCCGGACACTCCAGGGGCAATGAGCAGTTCTTC
TRBJ1-2,NA,TRBV20-1,many,CSAPPRGLFNTF,TGCAGTGCCCCTCCCCGGGGGTTGTTCAACACCTTC
TRBJ1-6,NA,TRBV14,few,CASSQSPDVSYNSPLHF,TGTGCCAGCAGCCAGTCCCCAGACGTCTCCTATAATTCACCCCTCCACTTT
TRBJ2-7,TRBD2,TRBV25-1,many,CASSDPSGGAYEQYF,TGTGCCAGCAGTGATCCTAGCGGGGGGGCCTACGAGCAGTACTTC
TRBJ2-7,NA,TRBV14,NA,CASSRQQGVYEQYF,TGTGCCAGCAGCCGACAGCAAGGGGTCTACGAGCAGTACTTC
TRBJ2-1,NA,TRBV11-1,many,CASSLGARGTNEQFF,TGTGCCAGCAGCTTAGGAGCGAGGGGGACGAATGAGCAGTTCTTC
TRBJ2-5,TRBD1,TRBV12-3/TRBV12-4,few,CASSPTGATQYF,TGTGCCAGCAGCCCGACAGGGGCAACCCAGTACTTC
TRBJ2-7,TRBD1,TRBV20-1,NA,CSARGQGTYEQYF,TGCAGTGCTAGAGGACAGGGTACCTACGAGCAGTACTTC
TRBJ2-2,NA,TRBV20-1,many,CSARVGPGTNGELFF,TGCAGTGCTAGAGTGGGACCCGGGACGAACGGGGAGCTGTTTTTT
TRBJ2-1,NA,TRBV29-1,many,CSVHSWGQYNEQFF,TGCAGCGTCCATTCCTGGGGGCAGTACAATGAGCAGTTCTTC
TRBJ2-3,NA,TRBV29-1,many,CSVEGQLGTDTQYF,TGCAGCGTTGAAGGACAACTTGGCACAGATACGCAGTATTTT
TRBJ2-3,NA,TRBV6-5,many,CASSYSGGTSTDTQYF,TGTGCCAGCAGTTACTCCGGGGGTACTAGCACAGATACGCAGTATTTT
TRBJ1-5,NA,TRBV7-6,many,CASSSTGGGQPQHF,TGTGCCAGCAGCTCGACGGGGGGGGGGCAGCCCCAGCATTTT
TRBJ2-6,TRBD1,TRBV18,few,CASSPMTGGTGANVLTF,TGTGCCAGCTCTCCGATGACAGGGGGTACTGGGGCCAACGTCCTGACTTTC
TRBJ2-1,NA,TRBV7-2,many,CASSLWPSDEQFF,TGTGCCAGCAGCTTATGGCCGTCGGATGAGCAGTTCTTC
TRBJ2-1,NA,TRBV29-1,few,CSAKRGNEQFF,TGCAGCGCTAAGAGAGGCAATGAGCAGTTCTTC
TRBJ1-2,NA,TRBV19,many,CASRPGHYGYTF,TGTGCCAGTAGACCGGGACACTATGGCTACACCTTC
TRBJ2-1,TRBD1,TRBV12-3/TRBV12-4,many,CASSLGTGTQRKQFF,TGTGCCAGCAGTTTGGGGACAGGGACGCAACGGAAGCAGTTCTTC
TRBJ2-3,NA,TRBV10-3,many,CAISDRRNTDTQYF,TGTGCCATCAGTGATAGACGGAACACAGATACGCAGTATTTT
TRBJ2-2,TRBD1,TRBV7-6,many,CASSLRNRGPLHTGELFF,TGTGCCAGCAGCTTAAGAAACAGGGGACCCTTACACACCGGGGAGCTGTTTTTT
TRBJ1-5,NA,TRBV12-3/TRBV12-4,many,CASSLSGFRAGQPQHF,TGTGCCAGCAGTTTATCTGGGTTTAGGGCGGGTCAGCCCCAGCATTTT
TRBJ2-1,NA,TRBV2,few,CASSEGRGYRGQFF,TGTGCCAGCAGTGAAGGGAGGGGGTACCGGGGGCAGTTCTTC
TRBJ1-5,TRBD1,TRBV20-1,many,CSARHPGGQGARNGQPQHF,TGCAGTGCTAGACACCCTGGTGGACAGGGGGCGCGGAATGGTCAGCCCCAGCATTTT
TRBJ2-2,NA,TRBV7-8,many,CASSLTSFELFF,TGTGCCAGCAGCCTTACTAGCTTTGAGCTGTTTTTT
TRBJ1-5,NA,TRBV20-1,NA,CSAQGRGGLQPQHF,TGCAGTGCCCAGGGACGGGGCGGTCTTCAGCCCCAGCATTTT
TRBJ1-1,NA,TRBV19,few,CASLTTLNTEAFF,TGTGCCTCTCTCACGACATTGAACACTGAAGCTTTCTTT
TRBJ1-4,NA,TRBV28,many,CASSPTGIDATNEKLFF,TGTGCCAGCAGTCCTACAGGGATAGATGCAACTAATGAAAAACTGTTTTTT
TRBJ1-4,NA,TRBV9,few,CASSATGASNEKLFF,TGTGCCAGCAGCGCTACAGGAGCGTCTAATGAAAAACTGTTTTTT
TRBJ2-2,NA,TRBV28,NA,CASSWAGKNTGELFF,TGTGCCAGCAGTTGGGCAGGGAAGAACACCGGGGAGCTGTTTTTT
TRBJ1-1,TRBD1,TRBV5-1,few,CASSSGPGQGKGAEAFF,TGCGCCAGCAGCTCGGGACCGGGACAGGGGAAGGGCGCTGAAGCTTTCTTT
TRBJ2-2,NA,TRBV2,many,CASENGGLSSGELFF,TGTGCCAGCGAGAACGGGGGTCTTTCGTCCGGGGAGCTGTTTTTT
TRBJ2-1,TRBD2,TRBV28,many,CASRPGGLVGEQFF,TGTGCCAGCAGGCCGGGGGGGCTGGTGGGTGAGCAGTTCTTC
TRBJ2-1,NA,TRBV10-3,many,CAISESIRGRAHEQFF,TGTGCCATCAGTGAGTCGATACGGGGTCGGGCCCATGAGCAGTTCTTC
TRBJ2-1,TRBD2,TRBV28,NA,CASTPAGDERWNEQFF,TGTGCCAGCACCCCCGCGGGGGATGAGAGGTGGAATGAGCAGTTCTTC
TRBJ1-5,TRBD1,TRBV11-3,many,CASSQQGLAEDQPQHF,TGTGCCAGCAGCCAACAGGGGTTAGCCGAGGATCAGCCCCAGCATTTT
TRBJ2-5,NA,TRBV20-1,many,CSASRTVQETQYF,TGCAGTGCTTCCCGGACAGTCCAAGAGACCCAGTACTTC
TRBJ1-5,NA,TRBV2,many,CASRLGSSNQPQHF,TGTGCCAGCAGGCTCGGGTCATCGAATCAGCCCCAGCATTTT